Reported below is one T cell receptor (beta chain). Its antigen remains unidentified. As to time point: patch test 1, 2 weeks after DPC sensitization. Treatment reported: therapeutic diphenylcyclopropenone sensitization with weekly scalp DPC. Sequencing started from total RNA isolated from unfractionated whole blood. The V gene end was trimmed by 3 bases and the J gene end by 8 bases; junction bases not matched to a gene: 9. Per germline, CDR1 DFQATT and CDR2 SNEGSKA (reference sequence). The CDR3 covers 14 residues. The data stem from a study of human T cells and chemical hapten exposure. About the study: Weekly diphenylcyclopropenone doses were given to patients' scalps across the roughly 24-week study. Study-wide results and limits: Healthy people's immune response may differ from that of the donors, who had alopecia. Compared with pre-sensitization or healthy control sets, expanded TCRs clustered more.

TCRdb reanalysed the RACE reads using MiXCR and keeps one entry per CDR3 protein. This table has about 74,000 distinct CDR3 sequences, around a third appearing once. The rearrangement uses TRBV20-1 and TRBJ2-1; 8 bases match TRBD2. The TCR originated in a middle-aged man with alopecia areata. Some clones in this sample may be carry-over from other donors' samples. This material consisted of whole blood, taken in connection with sensitization to the hapten diphenylcyclopropenone (DPC). Here the CDR3 reads CSASGGRKVHEQFF. CDR3 coding DNA: TGCAGTGCTAGCGGCGGGAGGAAGGTCCATGAGCAGTTCTTC.